Listed here are 3 T cell receptor beta chains from one sample, sequenced in a study of T cell clones after liver transplantation. Sequencing used immunoSEQ multiplex PCR; TCRdb keeps in-frame clones, though not all of them. The data show 95,000 to 110,000 clones, 80% to 85% seen once. Sequencing used CD4+ T cells from blood, obtained before liver transplant. The receptors were sampled from a human donor who received a liver transplant.

About this clone itself: The junction and the germline gene differ at one end; a read error may be behind it. The J gene is TRBJ2-7, the V gene TRBV27, with 8 nucleotides matching TRBD1. The germline CDR1 and CDR2 sequences are MNHEY and SMNVEV (reference sequence). CDR3 length: 14 residues. The CDR3: CASSLGQASDEQYF. The CDR3 nucleotides are TGTGCCAGCAGCTTGGGACAGGCCTCCGACGAGCAGTACTTC.

The rearrangement uses TRBV6-1 and TRBJ1-1, with unresolved D. The V gene lost 8 bases and the J gene lost 0 bases, with 10 bases spanning the gap. The CDR3 length is 13 residues. Looked up from germline, CDR1 is MNHNS and CDR2 is SASEGT. CDR3 residues: CASPGDMNTEAFF. CDR3 nucleotides: TGTGCCAGCCCCGGCGATATGAACACTGAAGCTTTCTTT.

This chain connects TRBV7-3 to TRBJ2-7, with D hard to call. Germline V gene sequence: CDR1 SGHTA, CDR2 FQGTGA. This CDR3 comprises 12 residues. V was trimmed by 5 bases and J by 4 bases, leaving 9 bases between them. The CDR3 loop is CASSPFGYEQYF. In DNA form, the CDR3 reads TGTGCCAGCAGCCCGTTCGGGTACGAGCAGTACTTC. Full variable domain (rest looked up from reference TRBV7-3 and TRBJ2-7): GAGVSQTPSNKVTEKGKYVELRCDPISGHTALYWYRQSLGQGPEFLIYFQGTGAADDSGLPNDRFFAVRPEGSVSTLKIQRTERGDSAVYLCASSPFGYEQYFGPGTRLTVT.